These T cell receptor beta chains were read from a single sample in a study of blood T cells in healthy people across ages. TCRdb re-derived calls from the 5' RACE reads in MiXCR, one entry per CDR3 protein. Among about 650,000 distinct CDR3 sequences listed, 32% were seen once. Specimen: blood. The receptors were sampled from a woman of 80 years or more in good health. CDR3s include the opening cysteine and the closing phenylalanine or tryptophan.

j_call v_call cdr3_aa
TRBJ2-1 TRBV18 CASAPSSTVINEQFF
TRBJ2-3 TRBV12-3/TRBV12-4 CAKTRQGQGDTQYF
TRBJ2-3 TRBV30 CAWSVRDRGGTDTQYF
TRBJ2-1 TRBV7-2 CASSLMMRNNEQFF
TRBJ2-1 TRBV15 CATSTEPGLAENNEQFF
TRBJ2-1 TRBV11-1 CASSLGGSGYNEQFF
TRBJ1-1 TRBV3-1 CASSHKTTNTEAFF
TRBJ2-3 TRBV7-2 CASKSDGKDTDTQYF
TRBJ2-7 TRBV4-1 CASSQDGSGTAYEQYF
TRBJ2-1 TRBV9 CASSVAIGGWDEQFF
TRBJ1-1 TRBV10-3 CAISRDRATSSEAFF
TRBJ2-3 TRBV20-1 CSTPLAGGDTQYF
TRBJ1-3 TRBV5-1 CASSLAAASGNTIYF
TRBJ2-3 TRBV20-1 CSAQGSATDTQYF
TRBJ2-5 TRBV24-1 CATSTRGDSGVETQYF
TRBJ1-5 TRBV27 CASGPGTGHQPQHF
TRBJ1-5 TRBV27 CASSQYRGLGGNQPQHF
TRBJ1-6 TRBV7-9 CASSVENHF
TRBJ2-3 TRBV12-3/TRBV12-4 CASCWGGSDAQYF
TRBJ2-3 TRBV27 CASSWSGGVADTQYF
- TRBV5-1 CASSLGDKYEQYF
TRBJ2-2 TRBV7-8 CASSLVDGWSGELFF
TRBJ1-1 TRBV5-1 CASSVRTGGASNTEAFF
TRBJ2-5 TRBV20-1 CSANTGGAAETQYF
TRBJ1-1 TRBV5-1 CASSLSRQASTEAFF
TRBJ2-3 TRBV27 CASSLSSSGSRDTQYF